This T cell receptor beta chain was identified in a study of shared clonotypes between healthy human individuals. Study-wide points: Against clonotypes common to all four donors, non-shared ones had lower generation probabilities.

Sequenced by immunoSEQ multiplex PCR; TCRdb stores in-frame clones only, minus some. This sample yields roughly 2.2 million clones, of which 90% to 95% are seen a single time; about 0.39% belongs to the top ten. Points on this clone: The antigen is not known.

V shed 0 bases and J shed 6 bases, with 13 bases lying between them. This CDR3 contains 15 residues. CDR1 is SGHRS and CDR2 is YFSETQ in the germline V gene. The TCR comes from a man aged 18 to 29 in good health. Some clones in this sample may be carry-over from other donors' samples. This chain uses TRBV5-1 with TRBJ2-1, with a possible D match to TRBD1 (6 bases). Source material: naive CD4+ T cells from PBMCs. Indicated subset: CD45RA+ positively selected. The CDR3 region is CASSLVGIGGNEQFF. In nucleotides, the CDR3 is TGCGCCAGCAGCTTGGTGGGGATAGGGGGCAATGAGCAGTTCTTC.